The source of this T cell receptor (beta chain) is a study of shared clonotypes between healthy human individuals. Concerning this clone: Its matching antigen is unknown.

Points from the study as a whole: In a handful of donors, about 5% of naive CD4 clonotypes appeared in common. At large depth, rarefaction still showed sorted-subset sequencing to be incomplete.

Clones were sequenced by immunoSEQ multiplex PCR, and TCRdb holds only the in-frame ones, with some missing. Among 2,100,000 or so clones listed, under 97% were seen once. This CDR3 has 12 residues. CDR1 is SNHLY and CDR2 is FYNNEI in the germline V gene. V was pared by 7 bases and J by 5 bases, with 9 bases between. The donors were all Caucasian adults (living in Nashville, Tennessee). This chain links TRBV2 with TRBJ1-5; D gene uncertain. The sample taken for sequencing was naive CD4+ T cells sorted from blood. The sample's subset: CD45RA+ positively selected. This sequence was found in a young man in good health. The CDR3 DNA reads as TGTGCCAGCACTCGGCTGGATCAGCCCCAGCATTTT. Its translation: CASTRLDQPQHF.